The rows below give T cell receptor beta chains drawn from one sample of a study of regulatory T cells in long-lasting Graves disease. TCRdb reprocessed the multiplex PCR reads with MiXCR, giving one entry per CDR3 protein. Here the sample spans under 500,000 distinct CDR3 sequences, roughly 20% being singletons. The sample in question was peripheral blood mononuclear cells (PBMCs), obtained when the disease was refractory, from a patient treated with antithyroid drugs. Receptor source: a female donor with Graves disease. The CDR3 runs from the conserved cysteine through the conserved F or W. A D gene is named only where the DNA matches it firmly. Clone sizes are given selectively: once, few, many, or a class where the clone is expanded.

D	J	V	size	CDR3	DNA
-	TRBJ2-7	TRBV19	-	CASSTSAGSYEQYF	TGTGCCAGTAGTACCTCGGCAGGGAGCTACGAGCAGTACTTC
-	TRBJ2-7	TRBV28	many	CASQGGGNVYEQYF	TGTGCCAGCCAGGGAGGTGGGAACGTCTACGAGCAGTACTTC
TRBD2	TRBJ2-7	TRBV20-1	few	CSARDRGLPTVPISYEQYF	TGCAGTGCTAGAGACCGGGGACTACCGACAGTTCCCATCTCCTACGAGCAGTACTTC
-	TRBJ1-1	TRBV30	many	CAWSAMNTEAFF	TGTGCCTGGAGTGCCATGAACACTGAAGCTTTCTTT
-	TRBJ1-2	TRBV7-9	many	CASSLVDVRGYGYTF	TGTGCCAGCAGCTTAGTGGACGTAAGAGGCTATGGCTACACCTTC
-	TRBJ1-1	TRBV6-2/TRBV6-3	few	CASSYSIRGGGSTYTEAFF	TGTGCCAGCAGTTACTCGATCCGGGGCGGGGGTAGTACATACACTGAAGCTTTCTTT
-	TRBJ1-1	TRBV5-1	-	CASSLAPAGNTEAFF	TGCGCCAGCAGCTTGGCTCCGGCAGGGAACACTGAAGCTTTCTTT
TRBD1	TRBJ2-7	TRBV6-1	many	CASSHPTDRGLNEQYF	TGTGCCAGCAGTCACCCAACCGACAGGGGGCTAAACGAGCAGTACTTC
-	TRBJ2-6	TRBV7-2	few	CASSLFRGSGANVLTF	TGTGCCAGCAGCTTATTCCGGGGCTCTGGGGCCAACGTCCTGACTTTC
-	TRBJ1-3	TRBV11-2	few	CASSHTAGNTIYF	TGTGCCAGCAGCCATACTGCTGGAAACACCATATATTTT
-	TRBJ1-5	TRBV30	few	CAWTHNENQPQHF	TGTGCCTGGACCCACAATGAAAATCAGCCCCAGCATTTT
TRBD1	TRBJ1-1	TRBV12-3/TRBV12-4	many	CASSPGQGTNTEAFF	TGTGCCAGCAGTCCTGGACAGGGGACGAACACTGAAGCTTTCTTT
TRBD1	TRBJ1-2	TRBV27	many	CASSRQGLNYGYTF	TGTGCCAGCAGTCGACAGGGACTTAACTATGGCTACACCTTC
TRBD2	TRBJ2-7	TRBV27	-	CASLAGDGYEQYF	TGTGCCAGCTTAGCGGGAGACGGGTACGAGCAGTACTTC
TRBD2	TRBJ2-1	TRBV3-1	-	CASSQRGLAGVGEQFF	TGTGCCAGCAGCCAAAGGGGACTAGCGGGAGTAGGGGAGCAGTTCTTC
-	TRBJ2-7	TRBV15	many	CATSPRQAYYEQYF	TGTGCCACCAGCCCACGACAGGCCTACTACGAGCAGTACTTC
-	TRBJ2-5	TRBV27	few	CASSLSIRGLETQYF	TGTGCCAGCAGTTTATCGATTCGGGGCTTGGAGACCCAGTACTTC
-	TRBJ2-6	TRBV6-2/TRBV6-3	many	CASRPATGANVLTF	TGTGCCAGCAGACCGGCGACTGGGGCCAACGTCCTGACTTTC
-	TRBJ2-2	TRBV4-3	few	CASSQEGPGELFF	TGCGCCAGCAGCCAAGAGGGGCCCGGGGAGCTGTTTTTT
-	TRBJ1-1	TRBV7-9	many	CASSLVPTVEAFF	TGTGCCAGCAGCTTAGTCCCTACAGTTGAAGCTTTCTTT
-	TRBJ1-1	TRBV25-1	-	CASSELVNTEAFF	TGTGCCAGCAGTGAATTGGTGAACACTGAAGCTTTCTTT
TRBD2	TRBJ2-5	TRBV20-1	-	CSARAGVVETQYF	TGCAGTGCTAGGGCGGGAGTGGTAGAGACCCAGTACTTC
TRBD1	TRBJ1-5	TRBV7-2	-	CASSSDRLVRNQPQHF	TGTGCCAGCAGCTCGGACAGGTTAGTCCGCAATCAGCCCCAGCATTTT
TRBD1	TRBJ1-2	TRBV7-9	few	CASSLRDSIGYTF	TGTGCCAGCAGCCTCCGGGACAGTATTGGCTACACCTTC
-	TRBJ1-1	TRBV2	many	CASSDDVKGTEAFF	TGTGCCAGCAGTGACGACGTAAAGGGCACTGAAGCTTTCTTT
-	TRBJ1-2	TRBV25-1	-	CASSEYRAAYGYTF	TGTGCCAGCAGTGAATATAGGGCAGCCTATGGCTACACCTTC
-	TRBJ1-1	TRBV20-1	few	CGAKQGNTEAFF	TGCGGTGCGAAACAGGGTAACACTGAAGCTTTCTTT
-	TRBJ2-2	TRBV2	-	CASSDYTGELFF	TGTGCCAGCAGTGACTACACCGGGGAGCTGTTTTTT
-	TRBJ1-3	TRBV9	-	CASSAEATVGNTIYF	TGTGCCAGCAGCGCCGAGGCTACAGTTGGAAACACCATATATTTT
TRBD1	TRBJ1-1	TRBV10-3	few	CAITAGQGMNTEAFF	TGTGCCATCACCGCCGGACAGGGGATGAACACTGAAGCTTTCTTT
-	TRBJ1-1	TRBV7-9	many	CASSLSGLEAFF	TGTGCCAGCAGCTTATCAGGGCTTGAAGCTTTCTTT